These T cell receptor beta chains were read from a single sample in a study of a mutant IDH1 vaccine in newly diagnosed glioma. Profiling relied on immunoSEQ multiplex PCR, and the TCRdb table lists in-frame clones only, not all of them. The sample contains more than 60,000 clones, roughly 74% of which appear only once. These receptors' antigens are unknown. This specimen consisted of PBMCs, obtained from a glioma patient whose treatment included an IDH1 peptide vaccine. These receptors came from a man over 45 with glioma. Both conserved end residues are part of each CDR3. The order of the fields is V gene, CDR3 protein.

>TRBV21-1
CASSKLATGTGVTGELFF
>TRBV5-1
CASSLALPGVDEKLFF
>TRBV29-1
CSVEMGGETQYF
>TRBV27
CASRSGTGTHSSYGYTF
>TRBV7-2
CASSLVIWRGQVETQYF
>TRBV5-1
CASSLGRGGNEQFF
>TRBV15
CATSGLDSTGELFF
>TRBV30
CAWSVPGQGENTEAFF
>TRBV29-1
CSVYRDRNTEAFF
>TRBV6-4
CASSEEGASEQFF
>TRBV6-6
CASSSPKGSSGNTIYF
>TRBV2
CASSTGTPAYNEQFF
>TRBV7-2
CASSLDPGGTGELFF
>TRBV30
CASLGAVNEKLFF
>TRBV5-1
CASSPGTATHGYTF
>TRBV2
CASSDRGLAGVFRGNEQFF
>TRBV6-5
CASSLGGYSYNEQFF
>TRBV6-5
CASSPGQGAGEAFF
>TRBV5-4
CASSLEWNQETQYF
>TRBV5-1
CASSASEGYGTEAFF
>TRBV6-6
CASIRTGSTGAFF
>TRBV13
CASSLNSPSYEQYF
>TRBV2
CASSEQGARYEQYF
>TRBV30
CAWSPGLDYGYTF
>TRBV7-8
CASSPGRPSYEQYF
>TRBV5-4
CASSLQGNTEAFF
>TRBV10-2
CASSGTHPQETQYF
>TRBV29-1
CSVEEAADGYTF
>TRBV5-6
CASSLSGAGGLGETQYF
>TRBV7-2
CASSLAATSYEQYF
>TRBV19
CASSIQGRIYEQYF
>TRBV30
CAWQGGRQGQNTEAFF
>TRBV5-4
CASSFRGGQKTQYF
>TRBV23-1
CASSHSPGSSYNEQFF
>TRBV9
CASSVSPGKAPGTF
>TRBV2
CASSYQGLRGYTF
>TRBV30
CAYTGFSSGDTEAFF
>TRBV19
CASSSLAWNTEAFF
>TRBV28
CASSLGRQNSYEQYF
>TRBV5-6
CASSLAGGGSSYEQYF
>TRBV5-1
CASSPGQGAGGYTF
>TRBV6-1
CASGGSKEYF
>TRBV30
CAWSMTGNEGNQPQHF
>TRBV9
CASSVWSTDTQYF
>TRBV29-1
CSVPAAGTGSGELFF
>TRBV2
CASSAGTVTYEQYF
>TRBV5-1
CASSRTGTSYEQYF
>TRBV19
CASSRATEAFF
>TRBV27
CASSVLAGGINEQFF
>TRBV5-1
CASSSTSTDTQYF